This is a list of T cell receptor beta chains from one sample in a study of T cells in Graves' hyperthyroidism and ophthalmopathy. TCRdb reprocessed the multiplex PCR reads via MiXCR and lists one record per CDR3 protein. The sample contains about 640,000 distinct CDR3 sequences, just under 45% of which appear only once. Specimen: peripheral blood or thyroid tissue (not recorded which). Every receptor here comes from an adult man with Graves' disease, either hyperthyroidism or ophthalmopathy (not recorded which). CDR3s include the opening cysteine and the closing phenylalanine or tryptophan. D genes are given only for firm matches. Some rows mark clone size as missing; the rest say once, few, many or name a class of expanded clone.

j_gene	abundance	v_gene	d_gene	CDR3aa	CDR3nt
TRBJ2-7	few	TRBV20-1	.	CSARVYETASYEQYF	TGCAGTGCTAGAGTGTACGAGACAGCTTCCTACGAGCAGTACTTC
TRBJ1-1	.	TRBV7-9	.	CASSARQRHTEAFF	TGTGCCAGCAGTGCCAGACAGAGACACACTGAAGCTTTCTTT
TRBJ1-5	many	TRBV6-5	TRBD1	CASSSRGHQPQHF	TGTGCCAGCAGTTCGAGGGGGCATCAGCCCCAGCATTTT
TRBJ1-5	.	TRBV9	.	CASSQVDQPQHF	TGTGCCAGCAGCCAAGTGGATCAGCCCCAGCATTTT
TRBJ2-7	few	TRBV20-1	.	CSALYPTGQPGYEQYF	TGCAGTGCCTTATACCCGACAGGCCAGCCCGGGTACGAGCAGTACTTC
TRBJ1-6	.	TRBV7-9	TRBD1	CASSLKSWTGNSPLHF	TGTGCCAGCAGCTTAAAGAGTTGGACAGGGAATTCACCCCTCCACTTT
TRBJ2-7	.	TRBV29-1	.	CSLGGRERAYEQYF	TGCAGCTTAGGTGGCCGGGAGCGGGCCTACGAGCAGTACTTC
TRBJ1-4	.	TRBV6-1	TRBD1	CASSTGQGVGKLFF	TGTGCCAGCAGTACGGGACAGGGTGTCGGGAAACTGTTTTTT
TRBJ1-6	.	TRBV5-1	.	CASSLETSYNSPLHF	TGCGCCAGCAGCCTGGAAACCTCCTATAATTCACCCCTCCACTTT
TRBJ2-7	.	TRBV2	TRBD2	CASRAPGEGLAYEQYF	TGTGCCAGCAGGGCCCCCGGGGAGGGTCTTGCCTACGAGCAGTACTTC
TRBJ2-2	.	TRBV7-9	TRBD2	CASSLERLAGGTGELFF	TGTGCCAGCAGCTTGGAGCGGTTAGCGGGAGGGACCGGGGAGCTGTTTTTT
TRBJ1-4	few	TRBV20-1	.	CSARVAATNEKLFF	TGCAGTGCTAGAGTCGCTGCAACTAATGAAAAACTGTTTTTT
TRBJ1-4	many	TRBV14	.	CASSLGGVNEKLFF	TGTGCCAGCAGCCTTGGGGGCGTAAATGAAAAACTGTTTTTT
TRBJ2-6	.	TRBV2	.	CASSERGSNVLTF	TGTGCCAGCAGTGAACGGGGGTCCAACGTCCTGACTTTC
TRBJ2-7	.	TRBV2	TRBD1	CASSDGSDRASSGEQYF	TGTGCCAGCAGTGATGGGTCCGACAGGGCCTCTTCGGGCGAGCAGTACTTC
TRBJ1-6	few	TRBV7-2	.	CASSYWGSPLHF	TGTGCCAGCAGCTATTGGGGATCACCCCTCCACTTT
TRBJ1-4	.	TRBV15	.	CATSRGKVGEKLFF	TGTGCCACCAGCAGAGGGAAAGTAGGTGAAAAACTGTTTTTT
TRBJ1-5	.	TRBV5-1	.	CASSLEGTLNQPQHF	TGCGCCAGCAGCTTGGAGGGGACACTTAATCAGCCCCAGCATTTT
TRBJ2-6	.	TRBV10-3	.	CAIRAGSGANVLTF	TGTGCCATCAGGGCCGGGTCTGGGGCCAACGTCCTGACTTTC
TRBJ1-1	.	TRBV19	.	CASSMGENTEAFF	TGTGCCAGTAGTATGGGGGAGAACACTGAAGCTTTCTTT
TRBJ1-3	few	TRBV6-5	.	CASSYQGGSNTIYF	TGTGCCAGCAGTTACCAGGGTGGAAGTAACACCATATATTTT
TRBJ2-3	few	TRBV2	.	CASLSTDTQYF	TGTGCCAGCCTTAGCACAGATACGCAGTATTTT
TRBJ1-1	.	TRBV7-2	.	CASSSGPGRAFF	TGTGCCAGCAGCTCAGGCCCAGGGAGAGCTTTCTTT
TRBJ1-2	many	TRBV9	.	CASSLSLGEQGYGYTF	TGTGCCAGCAGCTTAAGTCTGGGGGAACAGGGCTATGGCTACACCTTC
TRBJ2-5	few	TRBV7-9	.	CASSQLYEETQYF	TGTGCCAGCAGCCAGCTGTATGAGGAGACCCAGTACTTC
TRBJ2-2	many	TRBV29-1	TRBD1	CSAGQGANTGELFF	TGCAGCGCCGGACAGGGGGCGAACACCGGGGAGCTGTTTTTT
TRBJ2-7	.	TRBV7-9	TRBD2	CASSARIGAGGVDEQYF	TGTGCCAGCAGCGCTCGGATAGGAGCGGGGGGGGTTGACGAGCAGTACTTC
TRBJ2-2	few	TRBV29-1	TRBD1	CSVATKTGAYTGELFF	TGCAGCGTTGCAACCAAGACAGGGGCTTACACCGGGGAGCTGTTTTTT
TRBJ1-2	many	TRBV7-2	.	CASSLAQRRGHGYTF	TGTGCCAGCAGCTTAGCCCAAAGGAGGGGACACGGCTACACCTTC
TRBJ2-7	many	TRBV10-2	TRBD1	CASRMTGESYEQYF	TGCGCCAGCAGAATGACAGGGGAGTCCTACGAGCAGTACTTC
TRBJ1-1	.	TRBV29-1	TRBD1	CSAGQGEAFF	TGCAGCGCAGGACAGGGCGAAGCTTTCTTT
TRBJ2-2	.	TRBV6-5	.	CASTPGIGELFF	TGTGCCAGCACCCCAGGGATCGGGGAGCTGTTTTTT
TRBJ2-7	.	TRBV7-8	.	CASSLEAGLRTYEQYF	TGTGCCAGCAGCCTAGAGGCGGGACTTAGAACCTACGAGCAGTACTTC
TRBJ2-2	few	TRBV5-4	TRBD2	CASRQTSGLTNTGELFF	TGTGCCAGCAGACAGACTAGCGGGCTTACGAACACCGGGGAGCTGTTTTTT
TRBJ1-6	few	TRBV2	.	CASSRQASSYNSPLHF	TGTGCCAGCAGTCGACAGGCAAGCTCCTATAATTCACCCCTCCACTTT
TRBJ1-5	.	TRBV11-2	.	CASSLMGSQPQHF	TGTGCCAGCAGCTTGATGGGAAGCCAGCCCCAGCATTTT